This T cell receptor (beta chain) was documented in a study of CD8+ T cells in alopecia areata. Across the whole study: Treated patients took oral tofacitinib at 5 to 10 mg twice daily.

A remark on this clone: The target antigen is unknown.

Study-level results: There were also resident alphabeta T cells of normal skin sequenced in scalp samples. Relative to mice, TCR sharing across patients was less clear, a difference possibly HLA-related.

RNA was isolated and reverse transcribed to cDNA, the sequencing template. Produced via immunoSEQ multiplex PCR; TCRdb's table is partial and in-frame only. Among some 150,000 clones listed, approximately 53% were seen once. The V gene lost 1 base and the J gene lost 6 bases, with 12 bases spanning the gap. From germline, CDR1 is MGHDK and CDR2 SYGVNS. The length of the CDR3 is 15 residues. The clonotype was recovered from a human donor with alopecia areata. The rearrangement links TRBV25-1 to TRBJ2-2; D tentatively reads TRBD1 or TRBD2 (5 bases each). The sequencing here drew on CD8+ T cells sorted from blood, taken at week 0. The CDR3 sequence is CASSELRGFPGELFF. CDR3 coding DNA: TGTGCCAGCAGTGAATTGAGGGGTTTCCCCGGGGAGCTGTTTTTT.